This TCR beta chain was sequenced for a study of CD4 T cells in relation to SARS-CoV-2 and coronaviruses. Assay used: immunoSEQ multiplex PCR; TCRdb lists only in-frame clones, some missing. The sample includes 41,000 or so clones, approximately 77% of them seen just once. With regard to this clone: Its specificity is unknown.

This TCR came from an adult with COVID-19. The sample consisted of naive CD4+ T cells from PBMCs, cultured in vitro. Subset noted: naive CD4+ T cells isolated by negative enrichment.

CDR3 region: CASSFRGARNGEQYF. The CDR3 bases are TGTGCCAGCAGTTTTAGGGGGGCGCGAAATGGCGAGCAGTACTTC. This sequence joins TRBV27 and TRBJ2-7; D could derive from TRBD1 or TRBD2 (6 bases each). The CDR3 is 15 residues long. Between the trimmed V and J ends, which lost 3 bases and 6 bases, there was a span of 18 bases. Germline assignment: CDR1 MNHEY and CDR2 SMNVEV (reference sequence).